This passage covers 5 T cell receptor beta chains from one sample sequenced in a study of PD-L1 blockade in urothelial cancer. Time point of the sample: peripheral blood 6 weeks after treatment start. This table comes from immunoSEQ multiplex PCR, and its TCRdb copy is limited to in-frame clones, with some not included. The sample carries under 25,000 clones, more than 75% recorded once. The source material was PBMCs, sampled around atezolizumab (anti-PD-L1) treatment. These receptors were collected from a woman in her sixties with urothelial cancer.

This chain connects TRBV6-5 to TRBJ2-1, with 11 positions matching TRBD2. CDR1 is MNHEY, CDR2 SVGAGI, per germline. The V gene end was trimmed by 2 bases and the J gene end by 7 bases; junction bases not matched to a gene: 4. CDR3 size: 15 residues. DNA of the CDR3: TGTGCCAGCAGTTACCGGGGACTAGCGGAGAATGAGCAGTTCTTC. Protein: CASSYRGLAENEQFF.

The chain employs TRBV19 and TRBJ2-2; possible D gene TRBD2, 6 bases. Trimming left V 2 bases short and J 5 bases short, with 15 bases between. The CDR3 runs 16 residues. Germline-derived CDR1 and CDR2 are LNHDA and SQIVND (reference sequence). Here the CDR3 reads CASSIPAGRTTGELFF. In nucleotides, the CDR3 is TGTGCCAGTAGTATACCGGCGGGAAGGACAACCGGGGAGCTGTTTTTT. Using reference TRBV19 and TRBJ2-2 for the parts outside the CDR3, the full variable domain is DGGITQSPKYLFRKEGQNVTLSCEQNLNHDAMYWYRQDPGQGLRLIYYSQIVNDFQKGDIAEGYSVSREKKESFPLTVTSAQKNPTAFYLCASSIPAGRTTGELFFGEGSRLTVL.

The rearrangement uses TRBV4-3 and TRBJ2-3; TRBD1 agrees at 8 bases. V trimming: 1 base; J trimming: 4 bases; junction bases outside the gene matches: 4. Germline CDR1 reads LGHNA; CDR2 reads YSLEER. The CDR3 runs to 15 residues. As DNA, the CDR3 is TGCGCCAGCAGCCAAGCAGGGGGCCGGCCAGATACGCAGTATTTT. Residues: CASSQAGGRPDTQYF.

The rearrangement uses TRBV4-3 and TRBJ2-3; no reliable D call. V lost 0 bases and J lost 5, with 6 bases in between. Germline V gene lookup returns CDR1 LGHNA and CDR2 YSLEER. CDR3 size: 13 residues. DNA of the CDR3: TGCGCCAGCAGCCAAGATCGCGAAGATACGCAGTATTTT. Amino acid sequence: CASSQDREDTQYF.

The CDR3 nucleotides read TGTGCCAGCAGCCCAGGGACAGGGGGCTTTGGCTACACCTTC. Its protein is CASSPGTGGFGYTF. The chain combines TRBV9 with TRBJ1-2; 12 positions agree with TRBD1. The CDR3 has 14 residues. The germline V gene has CDR1 SGDLS and CDR2 YYNGEE. The V and J ends lost 4 bases and 7 bases, in that order; junction bases with no gene match: 5.